Shown below are 27 T cell receptor beta chains from a single sample sequenced in a study of shared clonotypes between healthy human individuals. Only CD45RO-negative cells positively selected for CCR7 counted as naive CD8 cells, so terminally differentiated effector memory CD45RA+ cells were excluded. Sequencing was performed with immunoSEQ multiplex PCR; in TCRdb, only in-frame clones are kept and a portion is missing. The sample has 2 million or so clones, about 95% seen once. Sequencing was performed on naive CD8+ T cells sorted from blood. All receptors derive from a man aged 18-30 years in good health.

V usage is TRBV7-9 and J usage is TRBJ2-5; the match to TRBD1 covers 9 bases. V lost 5 bases, J lost 3 bases, and 10 bases stayed unmatched. CDR3 size: 16 residues. Germline CDR1 is SEHNR and CDR2 is FQNEAQ (reference sequence). CDR3 DNA: TGTGCCAGCAGCGACCGGGACAGGGTTTTTAAAGAGACCCAGTACTTC. Protein: CASSDRDRVFKETQYF.

The J gene is TRBJ2-2, the V gene TRBV29-1, with 12 bases identical to TRBD2. Germline values: CDR1 SQVTM, CDR2 ANQGSEA. This CDR3 spans 16 amino acids. V trimming: 6 bases; J trimming: 6 bases; junction bases outside the gene matches: 11. CDR3 coding DNA: TGCAGCGTAGCGGGTGCTAGCGGGAGGGAGCCCGGGGAGCTGTTTTTT. Translating gives CSVAGASGREPGELFF.

The chain combines TRBV5-5 with TRBJ2-1; D not certain. The CDR3 is 15 amino acids. The germline V and J ends were trimmed by 3 bases and 0 bases, with 10 bases remaining between them. Germline assignment: CDR1 SGHKS and CDR2 YYEKEE (reference sequence). DNA of the CDR3: TGTGCCAGCAGCTGGACGGTGAGCTCCTACAATGAGCAGTTCTTC. Protein: CASSWTVSSYNEQFF.

The chain is built from TRBV7-9 and TRBJ2-3, with D uncertain. The CDR3 is 16 amino acids. With 1 base removed from V and 2 bases from J, the gap between germline ends came to 13 bases. CDR1 SEHNR and CDR2 FQNEAQ come from the germline V gene (reference sequence). The DNA of the CDR3 is TGTGCCAGCAGCTTAGTAGCTTTTGGCTTCACAGATACGCAGTATTTT. It codes for CASSLVAFGFTDTQYF.

V gene TRBV27 combines with J gene TRBJ1-3; D unresolved. The length of the CDR3 is 12 residues. Germline V gene data show CDR1 as MNHEY and CDR2 as SMNVEV (reference sequence). Trimming took 7 bases from V and 7 from J, leaving 11 bases between them. The CDR3 DNA sequence: TGTGCCAGCATTGGGAACTCGAACACCATATATTTT. Protein sequence: CASIGNSNTIYF.

This rearrangement joins TRBV9 to TRBJ2-1; 7 bases align to TRBD2. The CDR3 consists of 16 residues. The J segment lost 2 bases and the V segment lost 3 bases, leaving 8 bases of the junction unmatched. In germline, CDR1 is SGDLS, CDR2 YYNGEE. The CDR3 sequence is CASSGGAGAPYNEQFF. The CDR3, as DNA: TGTGCCAGCAGCGGAGGGGCGGGAGCACCCTACAATGAGCAGTTCTTC. The entire variable domain, with the rest obtained from reference TRBV9 and TRBJ2-1, is as follows: DSGVTQTPKHLITATGQRVTLRCSPRSGDLSVYWYQQSLDQGLQFLIQYYNGEERAKGNILERFSAQQFPDLHSELNLSSLELGDSALYFCASSGGAGAPYNEQFFGPGTRLTVL.

The chain links TRBV19 to TRBJ2-7; D perhaps matches TRBD2 (5 bases). CDR1 is LNHDA, CDR2 SQIVND, per germline (reference sequence). CDR3 length: 13 residues. V was clipped by 6 bases and J by 3 bases, with 12 bases between them. The DNA of the CDR3 is TGTGCCAGTAGCGACGGGATTAACTACGAGCAGTACTTC. Its translation is CASSDGINYEQYF. Variable domain in full (rest from reference TRBV19 and TRBJ2-7): DGGITQSPKYLFRKEGQNVTLSCEQNLNHDAMYWYRQDPGQGLRLIYYSQIVNDFQKGDIAEGYSVSREKKESFPLTVTSAQKNPTAFYLCASSDGINYEQYFGPGTRLTVT.

V and J are TRBV15 and TRBJ2-7; 7 bases line up with TRBD1. The V segment lost 4 bases and the J segment 0 bases; nucleotides outside the gene matches: 6. Looked up from germline, CDR1 is LNHNV and CDR2 is YYDKDF (reference sequence). This CDR3 is 15 amino acids long. The CDR3: CATSTITGDSYEQYF. As DNA, the CDR3 is TGTGCCACCAGCACCATTACAGGGGACTCCTACGAGCAGTACTTC.

The chain couples TRBV27 to TRBJ1-6, with 7 bases aligning to TRBD1. The V gene end was trimmed by 7 bases and the J gene end by 4 bases; junction bases not matched to a gene: 4. Germline assignment: CDR1 MNHEY and CDR2 SMNVEV (reference sequence). The CDR3 covers 14 residues. CDR3 loop: CASTPDRYNSPLHF. In nucleotides, the CDR3 is TGTGCCAGCACCCCGGACAGGTATAATTCACCCCTCCACTTT.

This clone has only one observation. The gene calls are TRBV27 and TRBJ2-2, with D perhaps given as TRBD1 or TRBD2 (5 bases each). The CDR3 covers 15 residues. V lost 4 bases, J lost 0 bases, and 9 bases lay in between. Germline-derived CDR1 and CDR2 are MNHEY and SMNVEV (reference sequence). The CDR3 protein is CASSWGRTNTGELFF. CDR3 bases: TGTGCCAGCAGTTGGGGGAGAACGAACACCGGGGAGCTGTTTTTT.

V is TRBV27 and J is TRBJ2-5; D may be TRBD2 (7 bases). The V gene's germline CDR1 is MNHEY and CDR2 SMNVEV (reference sequence). The CDR3 is 16 residues long. Trimming stripped 6 bases from V and 2 bases from J, with 19 bases between. CDR3 nucleotides: TGTGCCAGCAGCATAAGTCAGGGGACTAAACAAGAGACCCAGTACTTC. Protein: CASSISQGTKQETQYF.

The rearrangement joins TRBV2 to TRBJ2-3; no reliable D call. Trimming removed 7 bases at V and 6 bases at J, with 20 bases between. This CDR3 has 15 amino acids. Germline V gene data show CDR1 as SNHLY and CDR2 as FYNNEI. The CDR3 coding sequence is TGTGCCAGCATAATATCGTATATGGGGATTGATACGCAGTATTTT. Its translation is CASIISYMGIDTQYF.

The chain recombines TRBV9 with TRBJ2-7; D is undetermined. This CDR3 has 14 amino acids. With 4 bases removed from V and 3 bases from J, the gap between germline ends came to 14 bases. From germline, CDR1 is SGDLS and CDR2 YYNGEE. The CDR3 nucleotides are TGTGCCAGCAGCCCCTCGAGGTTAGGCTACGAGCAGTACTTC. Translated: CASSPSRLGYEQYF.

V gene TRBV11-3 combines with J gene TRBJ1-1, with D uncertain. V was trimmed by 3 bases and J by 4 bases, leaving 9 bases between them. The CDR3 has 13 residues. The germline V gene has CDR1 SGHNT and CDR2 YENEEA. Here the CDR3 reads CASSFGKGTEAFF. Written as DNA, the CDR3 is TGTGCCAGCAGCTTCGGTAAGGGCACTGAAGCTTTCTTT.

This chain links TRBV5-6 with TRBJ2-1, with TRBD1 as a possible D gene (6 bases). The CDR3 consists of 15 residues. V lost 4 bases and J lost 10, with 21 bases in between. Germline V gene data show CDR1 as SGHDT and CDR2 as YYEEEE. The CDR3 spells CASSKDRIPTREQFF. Here the CDR3 DNA reads TGTGCCAGCAGCAAAGACAGGATCCCGACGCGGGAGCAGTTCTTC. Full variable domain (remainder filled in from reference TRBV5-6 and TRBJ2-1): DAGVTQSPTHLIKTRGQQVTLRCSPKSGHDTVSWYQQALGQGPQFIFQYYEEEERQRGNFPDRFSGHQFPNYSSELNVNALLLGDSALYLCASSKDRIPTREQFFGPGTRLTVL.

The CDR3 coding sequence is TGTGCCAGCAGACAACTAGCGGGCCCCGCCCAGTACTTC. Encoded protein: CASRQLAGPAQYF. The genes are TRBV2 and TRBJ2-5; TRBD2 matches at 9 bases. This CDR3 region has 13 residues. Germline V gene lookup returns CDR1 SNHLY and CDR2 FYNNEI. V lost 6 bases, J lost 9 bases, and 8 bases stayed unmatched.

V and J are TRBV9 and TRBJ1-1; 9 bases agree with TRBD1. Germline V gene lookup returns CDR1 SGDLS and CDR2 YYNGEE. The CDR3 runs to 16 residues. The J segment lost 4 bases and the V segment lost 5 bases, leaving 12 bases of the junction unmatched. The CDR3 reads CASSHFLGQGSTEAFF. The CDR3 bases are TGTGCCAGCAGTCATTTCCTAGGACAGGGGAGCACTGAAGCTTTCTTT.

This chain joins TRBV11-2 and TRBJ2-7; the match to TRBD2 covers 7 bases. This CDR3 comprises 16 residues. The V gene end was trimmed by 1 base and the J gene end by 6 bases; junction bases not matched to a gene: 12. Germline V gene data show CDR1 as SGHAT and CDR2 as FQNNGV. The CDR3 spells CASSLGVMGEGVEQYF. The CDR3 bases are TGTGCCAGCAGCTTAGGGGTTATGGGGGAGGGTGTCGAGCAGTACTTC.

The chain links TRBV7-3 to TRBJ1-4; the D gene is possibly TRBD1 (5 bases). V lost 5 bases and J 5 bases, leaving 12 bases between the germline ends. From germline, CDR1 is SGHTA and CDR2 FQGTGA. The CDR3 runs 14 residues. The CDR3 reads CASSPSGPNEKLFF. The CDR3 DNA reads TGTGCCAGCAGCCCCTCGGGACCAAATGAAAAACTGTTTTTT.

In nucleotides, the CDR3 is TGCGCCAGCAGCCCCTGGGACAGGCTCGTTACCGGGGAGCTGTTTTTT. Amino acid sequence: CASSPWDRLVTGELFF. The rearrangement joins TRBV5-1 to TRBJ2-2, with 8 bases lining up with TRBD1. The junction had 10 bases not matched to a gene; V was cut back by 4 bases and J by 5 bases. Germline loops: CDR1 SGHRS, CDR2 YFSETQ. CDR3 length: 16 residues.

The J gene is TRBJ1-2, the V gene TRBV30; D is unclear. Per the germline V gene, CDR1 is GTSNPN and CDR2 is SVGIG (reference sequence). With 5 bases removed from V and 2 bases from J, the gap between germline ends came to 3 bases. This CDR3 contains 10 residues. The CDR3: CAWLNYGYTF. The CDR3 DNA reads as TGTGCCTGGCTGAACTATGGCTACACCTTC. Drawing the rest from reference TRBV30 and TRBJ1-2, the complete variable domain is SQTIHQWPATLVQPVGSPLSLECTVEGTSNPNLYWYRQAAGRGLQLLFYSVGIGQISSEVPQNLSASRPQDRQFILSSKKLLLSDSGFYLCAWLNYGYTFGSGTRLTVV.

The chain employs TRBV14 and TRBJ1-1, with 7 bases aligning to TRBD1. Germline V gene lookup returns CDR1 SGHDN and CDR2 FVKESK. The junction had 12 bases not matched to a gene; V was cut back by 7 bases and J by 7 bases. This CDR3 spans 14 amino acids. The CDR3 region is CASTIIGGYGEAFF. The CDR3 DNA sequence: TGTGCCAGCACAATAATAGGGGGCTATGGTGAAGCTTTCTTT.

For this clone: The same CDR3 is also encoded by other DNA sequences in this sample. The J gene is TRBJ1-2, the V gene TRBV28; D not resolved. V lost 2 bases and J 2 bases, leaving 6 bases between the germline ends. CDR3 size: 13 residues. The germline CDR1 and CDR2 sequences are MDHEN and SYDVKM. The CDR3 loop is CASSLEANYGYTF. CDR3 bases: TGTGCCAGCAGTTTAGAGGCAAACTATGGCTACACCTTC.

The chain employs TRBV14 and TRBJ2-1; 11 positions match TRBD2. There are 17 residues in the CDR3. V lost 4 bases to trimming and J lost 3 bases; unmatched junction nucleotides: 8. From germline, CDR1 is SGHDN and CDR2 FVKESK. The CDR3 nucleotides read TGTGCCAGCAGCCCGAGAAGGGGACTAGCGGTCTACAATGAGCAGTTCTTC. It is translated as CASSPRRGLAVYNEQFF.

About this clone itself: Other DNA sequences in this sample translate to the same CDR3. The chain is built from TRBV5-6 and TRBJ1-1; D is uncertain. V lost 2 bases to trimming and J lost 5 bases, with 4 bases between them. The CDR3 has 11 residues. Germline-derived CDR1 and CDR2 are SGHDT and YYEEEE. The CDR3 nucleotides read TGTGCCAGCAGCTTAAGTACTGAAGCTTTCTTT. Its translation: CASSLSTEAFF. The full variable domain, rest sourced from reference TRBV5-6 and TRBJ1-1, is DAGVTQSPTHLIKTRGQQVTLRCSPKSGHDTVSWYQQALGQGPQFIFQYYEEEERQRGNFPDRFSGHQFPNYSSELNVNALLLGDSALYLCASSLSTEAFFGQGTRLTVV.

This clone was observed a handful of times. The rearrangement links TRBV7-2 to TRBJ1-6; D perhaps matches TRBD1 (5 bases). The CDR3 totals 15 residues. CDR1 and CDR2 (germline): SGHTA, FQGNSA. Deletions cut 2 bases from V and 6 bases from J, with 11 bases between. CDR3 in amino acids: CASSLSGTSNSPLHF. The DNA of the CDR3 is TGTGCCAGCAGCTTAAGTGGGACCAGTAATTCACCCCTCCACTTT. The whole variable domain, filled in from reference TRBV7-2 and TRBJ1-6, reads GAGVSQSPSNKVTEKGKDVELRCDPISGHTALYWYRQSLGQGLEFLIYFQGNSAPDKSGLPSDRFSAERTGGSVSTLTIQRTQQEDSAVYLCASSLSGTSNSPLHFGNGTRLTVT.

The rearrangement joins TRBV10-2 to TRBJ2-3; possible D gene TRBD2, 6 bases. Germline V gives CDR1 WSHSY, CDR2 SAAADI. The ends were cut back, 2 bases at V and 7 bases at J, with 10 bases in the middle. This CDR3 region has 13 residues. CDR3 nucleotide sequence: TGCGCCAGCAGTGAGACTAGCACCCATACGCAGTATTTT. It specifies CASSETSTHTQYF.